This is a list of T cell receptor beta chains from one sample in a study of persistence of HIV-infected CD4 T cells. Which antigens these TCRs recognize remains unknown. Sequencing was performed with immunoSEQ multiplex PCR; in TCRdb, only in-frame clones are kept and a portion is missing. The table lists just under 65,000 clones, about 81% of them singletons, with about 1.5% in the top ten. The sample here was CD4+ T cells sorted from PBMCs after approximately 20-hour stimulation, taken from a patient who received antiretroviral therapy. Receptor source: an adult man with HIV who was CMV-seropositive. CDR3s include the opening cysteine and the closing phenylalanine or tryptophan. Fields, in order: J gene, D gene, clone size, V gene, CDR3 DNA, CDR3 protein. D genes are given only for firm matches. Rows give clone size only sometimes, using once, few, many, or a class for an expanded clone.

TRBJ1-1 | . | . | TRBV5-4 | TGTGCCAGCAGCCGATACGGCCCGACATCTGAAGCTTTCTTT | CASSRYGPTSEAFF
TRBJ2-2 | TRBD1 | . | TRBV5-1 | TGCGCCAGCAGCTACCTACCAGGGACAGGATCTGTCGCTGCCGGGGAGCTGTTTTTT | CASSYLPGTGSVAAGELFF
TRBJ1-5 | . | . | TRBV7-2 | TGTGCCAGCAGCGCATCCGGGACGGCGCCGGCGGGTCAGCCCCAGCATTTT | CASSASGTAPAGQPQHF
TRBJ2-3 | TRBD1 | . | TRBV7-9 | TGTGCCAGCAGCTTCCCGACAGGGGGCGAGACAGATACGCAGTATTTT | CASSFPTGGETDTQYF
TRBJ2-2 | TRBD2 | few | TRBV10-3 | TGTGCCATAGGGACTAGCGGGGGCCACACCGGGGAGCTGTTTTTT | CAIGTSGGHTGELFF
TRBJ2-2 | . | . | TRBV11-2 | TGTGCCAGCGCCCGAGGGGGGACGAACACCGGGGAGCTGTTTTTT | CASARGGTNTGELFF
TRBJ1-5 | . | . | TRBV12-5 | TGTGCTAGTGGTTTGGAGGAGGGCTCGCCCCAGCATTTT | CASGLEEGSPQHF
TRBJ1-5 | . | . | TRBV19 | TGTGCCAGTAATAAACGGTGGGATAGCAATCAGCCCCAGCATTTT | CASNKRWDSNQPQHF
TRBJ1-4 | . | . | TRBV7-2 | TGTGCCAGCAGCCCTAGTGGAGTGGAGGGTGAAAAACTGTTTTTT | CASSPSGVEGEKLFF
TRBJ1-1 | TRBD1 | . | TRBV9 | TGTGCCAGCAGCGTAGCGGGGACAGGGGGATTAACTGAAGCTTTCTTT | CASSVAGTGGLTEAFF
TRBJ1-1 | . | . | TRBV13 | TGTGCCAGCAGCTTAGGAGGGGTGACTGAAGCTTTCTTT | CASSLGGVTEAFF
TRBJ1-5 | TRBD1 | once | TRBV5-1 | TGCGCCAGCAGCCCGCTAGGAGGGGGCGCGGGTCAGCCCCAGCATTTT | CASSPLGGGAGQPQHF
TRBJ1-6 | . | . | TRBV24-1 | TGTGCCACCAGTGATGGTAATTCACCCCTCCACTTT | CATSDGNSPLHF
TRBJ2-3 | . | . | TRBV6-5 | TGTGCCAGCAGTTACTCGGTAGGGACCGATACGCAGTATTTT | CASSYSVGTDTQYF
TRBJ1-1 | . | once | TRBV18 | TGTGCCAGCTCACCAATTAGGGGAGCTGAAGCTTTCTTT | CASSPIRGAEAFF
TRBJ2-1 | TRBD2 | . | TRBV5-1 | TGCGCCAGCACGGGGACTAGCCGGATGGTGAGCAATGAGCAGTTCTTC | CASTGTSRMVSNEQFF
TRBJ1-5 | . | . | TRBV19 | TGTGCCAGTAGTATAACTGGGGTCTGGGCCAATCAGCCCCAGCATTTT | CASSITGVWANQPQHF
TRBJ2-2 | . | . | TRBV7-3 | TGTGCCAGCAGCTTTTCGAGCCACTACGGAGGGGAGCTGTTTTTT | CASSFSSHYGGELFF
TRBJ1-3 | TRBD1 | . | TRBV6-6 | TGTGCCAGCAGTTACTCCGGACAGGGGGCGAACACCATATATTTT | CASSYSGQGANTIYF
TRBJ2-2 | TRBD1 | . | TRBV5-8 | TGTGCCAGCAGCTTGGGGACAGGGATAAACACCGGGGAGCTGTTTTTT | CASSLGTGINTGELFF
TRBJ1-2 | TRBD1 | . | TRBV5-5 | TGTGCCAGCAGCAGAACAGGGGACGGTGGCTACACCTTC | CASSRTGDGGYTF
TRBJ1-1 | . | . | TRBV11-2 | TGTGCCAGCAGCTTAGATCTAATTGGGGGGTGGGGCACTGAAGCTTTCTTT | CASSLDLIGGWGTEAFF
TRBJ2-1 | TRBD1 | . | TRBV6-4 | TGTGCCAGCAGATTAGGACAGGGGGTCGCCAATGAGCAGTTCTTC | CASRLGQGVANEQFF
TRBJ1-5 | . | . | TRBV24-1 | TGTGCCACCAGTGAGGGCACCCAGCCCCAGCATTTT | CATSEGTQPQHF
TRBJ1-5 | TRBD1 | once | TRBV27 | TGTGCCAGCAGGACGGGACAGGGTAACAATCAGCCCCAGCATTTT | CASRTGQGNNQPQHF
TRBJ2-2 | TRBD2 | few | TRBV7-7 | TGTGCCAGCAGCTCGCTGACGGGACTAGGAGACACCGGGGAGCTGTTTTTT | CASSSLTGLGDTGELFF
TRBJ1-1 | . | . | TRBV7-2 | TGTGCCAGCAGCCCGGCAGAGGGAGGTTGGTTTGGCACTGAAGCTTTCTTT | CASSPAEGGWFGTEAFF
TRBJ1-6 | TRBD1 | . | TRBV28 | TGTGCCAGCAGCCTCGGGGGGACAGGGAGAACACCCCTCCACTTT | CASSLGGTGRTPLHF
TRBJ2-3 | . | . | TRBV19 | TGTGCCAGTAGTATAGTGGGGACGGGCACAGATACGCAGTATTTT | CASSIVGTGTDTQYF
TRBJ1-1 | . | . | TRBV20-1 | TGCAGTGCTAGAGATCAGACCCAAACTTTCTTT | CSARDQTQTFF
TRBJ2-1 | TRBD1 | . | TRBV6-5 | TGTGCCAGCAGTTTTACCCGGACAGGTAACAATGAGCAGTTCTTC | CASSFTRTGNNEQFF
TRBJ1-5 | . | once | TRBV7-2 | TGTGCCAGCCTCAACAGGGCTGGTCAGCCCCAGCATTTT | CASLNRAGQPQHF
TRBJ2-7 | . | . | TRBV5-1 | TGCGCCGATTACACGGGCCCGAGCGAGCAGTACTTC | CADYTGPSEQYF
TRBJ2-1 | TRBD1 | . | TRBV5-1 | TGCGCCAGCAGCTTAGGGGACAGTGACGATGAGCAGTTCTTC | CASSLGDSDDEQFF
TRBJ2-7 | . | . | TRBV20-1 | TGCAGTGCCGGAGGACGGCACGAGCAGTACTTC | CSAGGRHEQYF
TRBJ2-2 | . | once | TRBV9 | TGTGCCAGCAGCCCGAGGGCGGGGCCATCGAACACCGGGGAGCTGTTTTTT | CASSPRAGPSNTGELFF
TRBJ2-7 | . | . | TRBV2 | TGTGCCAGCAGGGTACCCGGGCCCTTCTCCTACGAGCAGTACTTC | CASRVPGPFSYEQYF
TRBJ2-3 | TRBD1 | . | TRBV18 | TGTGCCAGCTCACCGCCGACAGGGGGCAGGGGCACAGATACGCAGTATTTT | CASSPPTGGRGTDTQYF
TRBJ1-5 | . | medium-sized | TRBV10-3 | TGTGCCATCAGTGAGGTACGGGGAGGCAGCAATCAGCCCCAGCATTTT | CAISEVRGGSNQPQHF